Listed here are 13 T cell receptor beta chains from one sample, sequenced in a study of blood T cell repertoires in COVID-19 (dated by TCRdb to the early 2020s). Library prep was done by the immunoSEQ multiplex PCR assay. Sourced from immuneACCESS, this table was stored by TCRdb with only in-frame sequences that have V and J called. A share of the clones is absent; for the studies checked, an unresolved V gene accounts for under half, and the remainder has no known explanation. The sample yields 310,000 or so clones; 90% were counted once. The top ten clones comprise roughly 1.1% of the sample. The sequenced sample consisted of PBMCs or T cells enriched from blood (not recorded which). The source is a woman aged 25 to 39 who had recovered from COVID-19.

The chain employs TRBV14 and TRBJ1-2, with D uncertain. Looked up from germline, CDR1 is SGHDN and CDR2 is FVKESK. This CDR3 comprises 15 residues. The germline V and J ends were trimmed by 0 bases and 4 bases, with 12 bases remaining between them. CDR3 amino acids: CASSQDNREAYGYTF. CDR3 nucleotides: TGTGCCAGCAGCCAAGATAATCGGGAAGCCTATGGCTACACCTTC.

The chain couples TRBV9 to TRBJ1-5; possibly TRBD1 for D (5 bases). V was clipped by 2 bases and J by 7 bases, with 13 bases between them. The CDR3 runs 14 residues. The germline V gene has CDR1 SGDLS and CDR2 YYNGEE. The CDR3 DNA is TGTGCCAGCAGCGTTGGAGGGGTGGGCCAGCCCCAGCATTTT. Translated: CASSVGGVGQPQHF. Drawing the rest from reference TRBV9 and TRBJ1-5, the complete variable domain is DSGVTQTPKHLITATGQRVTLRCSPRSGDLSVYWYQQSLDQGLQFLIQYYNGEERAKGNILERFSAQQFPDLHSELNLSSLELGDSALYFCASSVGGVGQPQHFGDGTRLSIL.

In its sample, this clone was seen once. The CDR3: CASSPGTVYGYTF. The CDR3 DNA sequence: TGTGCCAGCAGTCCCGGGACAGTTTATGGCTACACCTTC. The rearrangement uses TRBV12-3 or TRBV12-4 and TRBJ1-2; TRBD1 matches at 7 bases. The CDR3 totals 13 residues. V was clipped by 5 bases and J by 5 bases; unmatched bases: 5.

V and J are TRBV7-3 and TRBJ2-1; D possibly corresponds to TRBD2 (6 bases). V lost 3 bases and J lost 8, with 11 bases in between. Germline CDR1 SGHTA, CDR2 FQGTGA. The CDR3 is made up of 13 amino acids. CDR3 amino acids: CASSLEGWDEQFF. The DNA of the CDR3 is TGTGCCAGCAGCTTGGAGGGTTGGGATGAGCAGTTCTTC.

In nucleotides, the CDR3 is TGTGCCAGCAGAAAAAACCAGGGGGCAGGGGAAAAACTGTTTTTT. It encodes CASRKNQGAGEKLFF. The chain uses TRBV6-5 and TRBJ1-4, with 8 bases that match TRBD1. The J segment lost 8 bases and the V segment lost 6 bases, leaving 11 bases of the junction unmatched. Germline lookup yields CDR1 MNHEY and CDR2 SVGAGI. This CDR3 is 15 amino acids long.

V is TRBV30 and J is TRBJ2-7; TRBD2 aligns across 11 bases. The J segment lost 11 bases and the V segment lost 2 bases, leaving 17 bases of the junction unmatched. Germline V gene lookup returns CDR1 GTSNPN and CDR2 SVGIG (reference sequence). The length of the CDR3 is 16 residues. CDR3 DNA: TGTGCCTGGAGTCCCCATCTTCCGACTAGCGGGACAATTAAGTACTTC. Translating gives CAWSPHLPTSGTIKYF.

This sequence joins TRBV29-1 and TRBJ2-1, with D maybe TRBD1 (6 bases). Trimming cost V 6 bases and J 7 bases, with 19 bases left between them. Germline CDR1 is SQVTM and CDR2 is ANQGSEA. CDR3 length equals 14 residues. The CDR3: CSVRQAQRDNEQFF. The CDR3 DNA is TGCAGCGTGAGACAGGCACAGAGGGATAATGAGCAGTTCTTC.

The CDR3 DNA reads as TGTGCCAGCAGCCCCTCTAGCGGGAGTACCTACGAGCAGTACTTC. This gives the protein CASSPSSGSTYEQYF. This rearrangement joins TRBV7-9 to TRBJ2-7; 10 bases align to TRBD2. CDR3 length equals 15 residues. Per germline, CDR1 SEHNR and CDR2 FQNEAQ (reference sequence). Germline trimming cut 5 bases from V and 2 bases from J; bases unmatched to any gene: 6.

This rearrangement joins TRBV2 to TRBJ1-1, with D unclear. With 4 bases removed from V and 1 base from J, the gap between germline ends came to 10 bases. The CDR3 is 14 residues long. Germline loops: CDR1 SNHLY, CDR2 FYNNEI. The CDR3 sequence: CASSGVSRNTEAFF. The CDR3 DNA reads TGTGCCAGCAGTGGAGTTTCGAGGAACACTGAAGCTTTCTTT.

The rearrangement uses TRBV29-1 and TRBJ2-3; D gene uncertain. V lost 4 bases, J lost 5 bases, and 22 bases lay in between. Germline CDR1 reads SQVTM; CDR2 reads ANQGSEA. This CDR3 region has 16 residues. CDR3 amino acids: CSVARLARRPGDTQYF. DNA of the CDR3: TGCAGCGTTGCCCGATTAGCCCGACGGCCCGGAGATACGCAGTATTTT.

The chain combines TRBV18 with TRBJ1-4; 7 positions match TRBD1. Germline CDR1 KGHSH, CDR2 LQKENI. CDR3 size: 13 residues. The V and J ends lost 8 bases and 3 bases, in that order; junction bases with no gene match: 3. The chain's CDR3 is CASTQGSNEKLFF. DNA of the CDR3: TGTGCCAGCACACAGGGGTCTAATGAAAAACTGTTTTTT.

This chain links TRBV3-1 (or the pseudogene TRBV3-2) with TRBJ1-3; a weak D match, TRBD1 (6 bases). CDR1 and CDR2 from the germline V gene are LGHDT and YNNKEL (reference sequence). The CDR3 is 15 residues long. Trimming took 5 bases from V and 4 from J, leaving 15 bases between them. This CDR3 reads CASSTSGGAGNTIYF. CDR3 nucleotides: TGTGCCAGCAGCACCTCGGGGGGGGCCGGAAACACCATATATTTT.

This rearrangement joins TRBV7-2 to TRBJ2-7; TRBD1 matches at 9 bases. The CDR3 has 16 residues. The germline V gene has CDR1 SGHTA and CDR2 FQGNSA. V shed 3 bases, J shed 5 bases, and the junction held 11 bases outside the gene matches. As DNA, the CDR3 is TGTGCCAGCAGCTTGAATCCGGGACAGGGACGGCACGAGCAGTACTTC. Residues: CASSLNPGQGRHEQYF.